This T cell receptor beta chain was found in a study of beta chain features in type 1 diabetes. Without exception, sorted populations had purity beyond 95%. Findings and caveats of the study: Researchers could not determine here whether HLA type influences TCRB rearrangement.

Germline assignment: CDR1 LGHNA and CDR2 YSLEER. The CDR3 runs 15 residues. V lost 4 bases, J lost 10 bases, and 10 bases stayed unmatched. Note on this clone: Antigen specificity is unknown.

Sequencing targeted expressed TCRB transcripts, as all isolated RNA had been reverse transcribed. Generated by immunoSEQ multiplex PCR, the TCRdb table keeps only in-frame clones and is missing some. Of tens of thousands of clones listed, 50% are singletons. The rearrangement uses TRBV4-3 and TRBJ2-2; 9 bases align to TRBD1. Sequencing was performed on stem cell memory CD4+ T cells from blood. This TCR came from a woman under 40 in good health. Written as DNA, the CDR3 is TGCGCCAGCAGCCGCCTAACAGGGGGCCACGTGGAGCTGTTTTTT. This encodes CASSRLTGGHVELFF.